This is a list of T cell receptor beta chains from one sample in a study of cytomegalovirus exposure and HLA in healthy donors. The protocol was immunoSEQ multiplex PCR, while the TCRdb copy is restricted to in-frame clones and leaves out a portion. The repertoire holds about 150,000 clones, with over 70% as singletons. Sequenced material: PBMCs. The receptor source for this set is a woman between 40 and 50 years old in good health and CMV-seropositive. CDR3s include the opening cysteine and the closing phenylalanine or tryptophan. D genes are given only for firm matches. The size field is filled for only some rows; it gives once, few, many or a size class.

j_gene: TRBJ2-5
abundance: -
d_gene: TRBD2
len: 15
v_gene: TRBV9
CDR3nt: TGTGCCAGCAGCGTATATAGCGGGCAACAAGAGACCCAGTACTTC
CDR3aa: CASSVYSGQQETQYF

j_gene: TRBJ1-1
abundance: -
d_gene: TRBD1
len: 16
v_gene: TRBV6-6
CDR3nt: TGTGCCAGCAGTTACCCAGGACAGGGCGGACACACTGAAGCTTTCTTT
CDR3aa: CASSYPGQGGHTEAFF

j_gene: TRBJ1-5
abundance: -
d_gene: TRBD1
len: 14
v_gene: TRBV19
CDR3nt: TGTGCCAGTAGTCCCGGGACAGGGGGTCAGCCCCAGCATTTT
CDR3aa: CASSPGTGGQPQHF

j_gene: TRBJ2-5
abundance: -
d_gene: -
len: 15
v_gene: TRBV30
CDR3nt: TGTGCCTGGAGTGTTAAGGGCAGGGGACAAGAGACCCAGTACTTC
CDR3aa: CAWSVKGRGQETQYF

j_gene: TRBJ2-7
abundance: -
d_gene: -
len: 12
v_gene: TRBV6-1
CDR3nt: TGTGCCAGCAGCCTGGGGCACTACGAGCAGTACTTC
CDR3aa: CASSLGHYEQYF

j_gene: TRBJ2-5
abundance: few
d_gene: -
len: 17
v_gene: TRBV30
CDR3nt: TGTGCCTGGAGTGCGACTCGACTAGAGGCCCTAAGTGAGACCCAGTACTTC
CDR3aa: CAWSATRLEALSETQYF

j_gene: TRBJ2-3
abundance: few
d_gene: TRBD1
len: 15
v_gene: TRBV19
CDR3nt: TGTGCCAGTACCAATAGGGGACAGGGACTAGATACGCAGTATTTT
CDR3aa: CASTNRGQGLDTQYF

j_gene: TRBJ2-1
abundance: once
d_gene: TRBD1
len: 15
v_gene: TRBV14
CDR3nt: TGTGCCAGCAGCCAAGGGACAGGGCCCTACAATGAGCAGTTCTTC
CDR3aa: CASSQGTGPYNEQFF

j_gene: TRBJ2-3
abundance: -
d_gene: TRBD2
len: 16
v_gene: TRBV7-9
CDR3nt: TGTGCCAGCAGCTTAGAAGGGACTAGCGGGGTAGATACGCAGTATTTT
CDR3aa: CASSLEGTSGVDTQYF

j_gene: TRBJ1-6
abundance: -
d_gene: TRBD1
len: 19
v_gene: TRBV9
CDR3nt: TGTGCCAGCAGCGTCAGTCACACAGGGGGCAGGGATAGTAATTCACCCCTCCACTTT
CDR3aa: CASSVSHTGGRDSNSPLHF

j_gene: TRBJ1-2
abundance: -
d_gene: -
len: 14
v_gene: TRBV19
CDR3nt: TGTGCCAGTAGTCCGCGGACAGTGGCGGGTGGCTACACCTTC
CDR3aa: CASSPRTVAGGYTF

j_gene: TRBJ2-1
abundance: -
d_gene: -
len: 15
v_gene: TRBV5-1
CDR3nt: TGCGCCAGCAGCTCCCTAGTGAATTCTGACAATGAGCAGTTCTTC
CDR3aa: CASSSLVNSDNEQFF

j_gene: TRBJ1-6
abundance: -
d_gene: -
len: 15
v_gene: TRBV9
CDR3nt: TGTGCCAGCAGCGTAGACTACCAGCCCTGGTCACCCCTCCACTTT
CDR3aa: CASSVDYQPWSPLHF

j_gene: TRBJ1-4
abundance: -
d_gene: -
len: 16
v_gene: TRBV7-9
CDR3nt: TGTTCCAGCAGCACTTCGGAGGGACCGATGAATGAAAAACTGTTTTTT
CDR3aa: CSSSTSEGPMNEKLFF

j_gene: TRBJ1-6
abundance: -
d_gene: -
len: 18
v_gene: TRBV7-8
CDR3nt: TGTGCCAGCAGCCCCACAAGGCGATGGGGGCAGCATAATTCACCCCTCCACTTT
CDR3aa: CASSPTRRWGQHNSPLHF

j_gene: TRBJ1-1
abundance: -
d_gene: -
len: 13
v_gene: TRBV7-3
CDR3nt: TGTGCCAGCAGCTTAGACTCGAACACTGAAGCTTTCTTT
CDR3aa: CASSLDSNTEAFF

j_gene: TRBJ2-4
abundance: -
d_gene: -
len: 12
v_gene: TRBV18
CDR3nt: TGTGCCAGCTCACCTACAGGGAACAGTCAGTACTTC
CDR3aa: CASSPTGNSQYF

j_gene: TRBJ1-1
abundance: -
d_gene: -
len: 13
v_gene: TRBV6-6
CDR3nt: TGTGCCAGCGAATCCGACGGGGTCACTGAAGCTTTCTTT
CDR3aa: CASESDGVTEAFF

j_gene: TRBJ1-3
abundance: -
d_gene: TRBD1
len: 16
v_gene: TRBV7-6
CDR3nt: TGTGCCAGCAGCTGGAACAGGGGTACAGCTGGAAACACCATATATTTT
CDR3aa: CASSWNRGTAGNTIYF

j_gene: TRBJ1-1
abundance: -
d_gene: -
len: 13
v_gene: TRBV10-1
CDR3nt: TGCGCCAGCAGTGAGTCGGCGACAGGAGAAGCTTTCTTT
CDR3aa: CASSESATGEAFF

j_gene: TRBJ2-1
abundance: -
d_gene: TRBD1
len: 14
v_gene: TRBV6-5
CDR3nt: TGTGCCAGCAGTTTCACACAGGGGAAGAGTGAGCAGTTCTTC
CDR3aa: CASSFTQGKSEQFF

j_gene: TRBJ2-3
abundance: few
d_gene: TRBD2
len: 15
v_gene: TRBV6-4
CDR3nt: TGTGCCAGCAGCGCACTAGCGGGGGGGCGAGATACGCAGTATTTT
CDR3aa: CASSALAGGRDTQYF

j_gene: TRBJ1-1
abundance: -
d_gene: -
len: 13
v_gene: TRBV10-3
CDR3nt: TGTGCCATCAGTGACTACTCGAACACTGAAGCTTTCTTT
CDR3aa: CAISDYSNTEAFF

j_gene: TRBJ1-5
abundance: -
d_gene: -
len: 15
v_gene: TRBV2
CDR3nt: TGTGCCAGCAGGGGGAGGGGGTATAGCAATCAGCCCCAGCATTTT
CDR3aa: CASRGRGYSNQPQHF

j_gene: TRBJ2-2
abundance: -
d_gene: TRBD2
len: 15
v_gene: TRBV11-2
CDR3nt: TGTGCCAGCAGCGACGAGCGGGGGTGGGCCGGGGAGCTGTTTTTT
CDR3aa: CASSDERGWAGELFF